This TCR beta chain originates from a study of neurological immune-mediated disorders. General observations from the study: Association with the multiple sclerosis repertoire cluster was not found for any clinical or MRI feature.

This clonotype was seen ten or more times. Its specificity is unknown. Each sequencing run yielded over 160 million TCR-beta sequences from 15-18 subjects. One entry per CDR3 protein results from TCRdb running MiXCR on the 5' RACE reads. The profile shows some 60,000 distinct CDR3 sequences, 3.7% of them singletons. The CDR3 consists of 14 residues. From germline, CDR1 is SGHRS and CDR2 YFSETQ. V lost 4 bases and J lost 2, with 12 bases in between. The sequence came from a woman aged 45-65 years with multiple sclerosis. The V gene is TRBV5-1, the J gene TRBJ1-2; D remains unclear. The sample consisted of PBMCs. The CDR3 region is CASSLTAENYGYTF. The CDR3 DNA reads TGCGCCAGCAGCCTCACTGCAGAGAACTATGGCTACACCTTC. The whole variable domain, remainder taken from reference TRBV5-1 and TRBJ1-2, is KAGVTQTPRYLIKTRGQQVTLSCSPISGHRSVSWYQQTPGQGLQFLFEYFSETQRNKGNFPGRFSGRQFSNSRSEMNVSTLELGDSALYLCASSLTAENYGYTFGSGTRLTVV.